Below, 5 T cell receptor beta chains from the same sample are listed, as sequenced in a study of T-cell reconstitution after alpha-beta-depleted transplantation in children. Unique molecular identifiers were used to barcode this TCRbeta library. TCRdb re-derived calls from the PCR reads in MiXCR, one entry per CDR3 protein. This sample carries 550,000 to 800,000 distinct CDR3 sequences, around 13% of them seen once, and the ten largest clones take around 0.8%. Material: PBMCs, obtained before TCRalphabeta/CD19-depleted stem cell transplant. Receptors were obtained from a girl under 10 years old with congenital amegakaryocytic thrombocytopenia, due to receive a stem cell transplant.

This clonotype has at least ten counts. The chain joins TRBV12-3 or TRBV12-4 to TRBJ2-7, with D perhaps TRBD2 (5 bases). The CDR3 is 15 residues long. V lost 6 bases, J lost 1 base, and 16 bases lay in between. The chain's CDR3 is CASRPSVGSSYEQYF. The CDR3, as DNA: TGTGCCAGCAGACCCTCAGTGGGGAGTTCCTACGAGCAGTACTTC.

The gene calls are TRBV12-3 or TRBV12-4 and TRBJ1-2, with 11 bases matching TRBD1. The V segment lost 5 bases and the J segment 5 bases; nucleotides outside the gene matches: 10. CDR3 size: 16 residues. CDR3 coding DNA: TGTGCCAGCAGTCCCGGGACAGGGGGAGTGCGTTATGGCTACACCTTC. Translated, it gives CASSPGTGGVRYGYTF.

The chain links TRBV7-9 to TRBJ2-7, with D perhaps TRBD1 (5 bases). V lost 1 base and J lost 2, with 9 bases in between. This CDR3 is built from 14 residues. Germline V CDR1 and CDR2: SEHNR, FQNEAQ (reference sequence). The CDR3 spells CASSLDGRAYEQYF. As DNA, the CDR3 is TGTGCCAGCAGCTTAGATGGCAGGGCCTACGAGCAGTACTTC.

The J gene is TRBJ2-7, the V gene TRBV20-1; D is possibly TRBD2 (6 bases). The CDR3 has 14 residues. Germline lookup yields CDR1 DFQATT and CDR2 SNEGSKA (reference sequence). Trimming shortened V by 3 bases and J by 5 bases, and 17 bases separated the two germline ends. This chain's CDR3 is CSASLLAVGHEQYF. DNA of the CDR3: TGCAGTGCTAGCCTATTAGCGGTGGGCCACGAGCAGTACTTC.

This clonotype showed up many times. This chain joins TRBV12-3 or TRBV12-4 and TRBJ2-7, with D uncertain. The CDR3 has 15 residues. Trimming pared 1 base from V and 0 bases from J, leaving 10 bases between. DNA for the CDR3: TGTGCCAGCAGTTTAGGGGCAACTTTCTCCTACGAGCAGTACTTC. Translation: CASSLGATFSYEQYF.